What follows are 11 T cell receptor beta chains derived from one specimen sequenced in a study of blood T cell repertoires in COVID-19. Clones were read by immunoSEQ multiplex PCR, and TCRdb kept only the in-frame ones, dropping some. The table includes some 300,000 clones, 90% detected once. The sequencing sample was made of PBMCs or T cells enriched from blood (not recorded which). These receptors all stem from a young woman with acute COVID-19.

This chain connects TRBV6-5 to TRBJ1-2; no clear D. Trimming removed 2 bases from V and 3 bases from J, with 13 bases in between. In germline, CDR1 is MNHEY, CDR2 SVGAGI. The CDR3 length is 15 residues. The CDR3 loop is CASSYDRREYYGYTF. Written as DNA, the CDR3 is TGTGCCAGCAGTTACGATCGGAGAGAATACTATGGCTACACCTTC.

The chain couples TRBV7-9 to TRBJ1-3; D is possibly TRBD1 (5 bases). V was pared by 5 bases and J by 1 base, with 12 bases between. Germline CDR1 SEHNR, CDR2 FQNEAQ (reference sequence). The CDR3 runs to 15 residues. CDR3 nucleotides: TGTGCCAGCAGCAATCCAGCAGGGTCTGGAAACACCATATATTTT. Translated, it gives CASSNPAGSGNTIYF.

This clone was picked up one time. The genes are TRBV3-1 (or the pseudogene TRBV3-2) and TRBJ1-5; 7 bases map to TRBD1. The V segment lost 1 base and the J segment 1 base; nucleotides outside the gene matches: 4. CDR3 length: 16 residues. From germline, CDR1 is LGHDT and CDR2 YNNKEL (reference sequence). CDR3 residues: CASSQGTGISNQPQHF. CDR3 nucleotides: TGTGCCAGCAGCCAAGGGACAGGTATCAGCAATCAGCCCCAGCATTTT.

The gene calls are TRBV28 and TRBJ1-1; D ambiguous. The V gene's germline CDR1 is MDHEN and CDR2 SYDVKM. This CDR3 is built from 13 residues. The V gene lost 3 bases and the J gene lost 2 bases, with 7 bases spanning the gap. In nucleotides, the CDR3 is TGTGCCAGCAGTTTTCCCCTAAACACTGAAGCTTTCTTT. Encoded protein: CASSFPLNTEAFF.

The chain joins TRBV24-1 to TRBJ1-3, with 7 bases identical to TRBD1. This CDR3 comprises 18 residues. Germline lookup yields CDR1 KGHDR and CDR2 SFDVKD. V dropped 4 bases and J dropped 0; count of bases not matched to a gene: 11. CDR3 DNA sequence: TGTGCCACCAGTGACGGTGGACAGGACTTCAGCTCTGGAAACACCATATATTTT. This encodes CATSDGGQDFSSGNTIYF.

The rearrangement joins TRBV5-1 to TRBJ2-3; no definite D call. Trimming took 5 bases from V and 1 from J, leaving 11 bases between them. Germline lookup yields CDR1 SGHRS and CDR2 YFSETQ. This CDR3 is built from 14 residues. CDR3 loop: CASSPGVRTDTQYF. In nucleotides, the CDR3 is TGCGCCAGCAGTCCCGGAGTTCGCACAGATACGCAGTATTTT.

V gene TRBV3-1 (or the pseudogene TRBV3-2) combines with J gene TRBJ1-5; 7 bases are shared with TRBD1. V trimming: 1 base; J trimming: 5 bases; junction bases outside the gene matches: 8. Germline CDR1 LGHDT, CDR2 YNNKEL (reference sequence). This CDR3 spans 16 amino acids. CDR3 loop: CASSQVGLGGDQPQHF. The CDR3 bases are TGTGCCAGCAGCCAAGTTGGTTTAGGGGGCGATCAGCCCCAGCATTTT.

The CDR3 coding sequence is TGTGCCAGCTCATCTACTCGGAGGACTCAAGAGACCCAGTACTTC. The encoded protein is CASSSTRRTQETQYF. The chain combines TRBV18 with TRBJ2-5; a possible D gene is TRBD2 (5 bases). This CDR3 has 15 residues. The V gene's germline CDR1 is KGHSH and CDR2 LQKENI. Deletions cut 5 bases from V and 2 bases from J, with 15 bases between. The full variable domain, rest sourced from reference TRBV18 and TRBJ2-5, is NAGVMQNPRHLVRRRGQEARLRCSPMKGHSHVYWYRQLPEEGLKFMVYLQKENIIDESGMPKERFSAEFPKEGPSILRIQQVVRGDSAAYFCASSSTRRTQETQYFGPGTRLLVL.

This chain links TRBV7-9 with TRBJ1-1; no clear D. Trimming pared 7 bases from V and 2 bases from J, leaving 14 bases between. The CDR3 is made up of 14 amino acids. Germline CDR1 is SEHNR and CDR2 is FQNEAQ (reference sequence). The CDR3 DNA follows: TGTGCCAGCATCCAAGGTCAGGCTAACACTGAAGCTTTCTTT. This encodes CASIQGQANTEAFF.

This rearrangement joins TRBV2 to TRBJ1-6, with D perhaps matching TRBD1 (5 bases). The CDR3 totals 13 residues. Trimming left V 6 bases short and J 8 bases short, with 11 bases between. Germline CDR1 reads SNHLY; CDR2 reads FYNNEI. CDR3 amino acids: CASSKGQDSPLHF. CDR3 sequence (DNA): TGTGCCAGCAGCAAGGGGCAGGATTCACCCCTCCACTTT.

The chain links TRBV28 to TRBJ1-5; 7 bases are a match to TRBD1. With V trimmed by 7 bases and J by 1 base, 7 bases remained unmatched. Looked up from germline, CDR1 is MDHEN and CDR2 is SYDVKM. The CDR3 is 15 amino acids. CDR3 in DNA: TGTGCCAGCAAACCCTCGGACAGGAGCAATCAGCCCCAGCATTTT. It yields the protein CASKPSDRSNQPQHF.